This TCR beta chain was documented in a study of blood T cell repertoires in COVID-19. Study as a whole: Samples of COVID-19 (acute and convalescent) were obtained from the United States, Italy and Spain. T cells, B-cell-depleted T cells, or PBMCs supplied cDNA or gDNA.

Under the authors' procedure: Counts of nucleated cells, estimated from reference gene primer amplification, were obtained. Profiled with immunoSEQ multiplex PCR; TCRdb holds only in-frame clones, not every one. That table is the source of V, J and clone size, and D and trimming were worked out from the DNA. This table holds about 220,000 clones, 84% found once. V dropped 0 bases and J dropped 8 bases, with 20 bases sitting between them. Germline V lookup: CDR1 MGHRA, CDR2 YSYEKL. This CDR3 contains 17 residues. V is TRBV4-1 and J is TRBJ2-1, with TRBD2 as a possible D gene (5 bases). This TCR came from a woman younger than 45 who had recovered from COVID-19. The specimen was peripheral blood. In DNA form, the CDR3 reads TGCGCCAGCAGCCAAGAATTTAGTGGGTCAACCGGGGATGAGCAGTTCTTC. The encoded protein is CASSQEFSGSTGDEQFF.